These 32 T cell receptor beta chains were sequenced from one sample in a study of human T cells and chemical hapten exposure (dated by TCRdb to about 2021). Receptors were amplified or captured by RACE. Sequenced on a NextSeq 500. In TCRdb, the public reads were trimmed at Q25 with fastp and aligned with MiXCR, with productive beta chains retained. CDR3 protein sequences are deduplicated, and each keeps its most common genes and DNA. The sample yields 150,000 to 200,000 distinct CDR3 sequences; under 35% were counted once. In total, the top ten clones hold 2.9% of the sample. This sample's time point label indicates: pre-sensitization, week 0. Taken with the paper, the label for treatment or condition translates to: therapeutic diphenylcyclopropenone sensitization with weekly scalp DPC. Material: whole blood, obtained in connection with sensitization to the hapten diphenylcyclopropenone (DPC). The origin of the receptors is a woman younger than 45 with alopecia areata. Some clones in this sample may be carry-over from other donors' samples.

The chain combines TRBV6-2 or TRBV6-3 with TRBJ1-1; no definite D call. The CDR3 extends over 13 amino acids. Deletions cut 5 bases from V and 6 bases from J, with 13 bases between. Germline V CDR1 and CDR2: MNHEY, SVGEGT. The CDR3 loop reads CASSGSAWPEAFF. DNA for the CDR3: TGTGCCAGCAGTGGCTCCGCTTGGCCTGAAGCTTTCTTT.

This clonotype was seen more than once but under ten times. The chain combines TRBV20-1 with TRBJ2-3, with D possibly matching TRBD2 (5 bases). Germline CDR1 reads DFQATT; CDR2 reads SNEGSKA (reference sequence). CDR3 size: 16 residues. V was trimmed by 0 bases and J by 0 bases, leaving 13 bases between them. For the CDR3, the DNA is TGCAGTGCTAGAGATGTGCAGCGGACTAGCACAGATACGCAGTATTTT. It translates to CSARDVQRTSTDTQYF.

The sample holds a few counts of this clonotype. The chain joins TRBV7-2 to TRBJ1-6; 7 bases fit TRBD1. CDR3 length equals 15 residues. Germline V CDR1 and CDR2: SGHTA, FQGNSA. V was pared by 4 bases and J by 8 bases, with 8 bases of the junction left unmatched. The chain's CDR3 is CASSYSGTADSPLHF. The CDR3 bases are TGTGCCAGCAGCTATTCGGGGACAGCTGATTCACCCCTCCACTTT. The full variable domain, with the rest looked up from reference TRBV7-2 and TRBJ1-6, is GAGVSQSPSNKVTEKGKDVELRCDPISGHTALYWYRQSLGQGLEFLIYFQGNSAPDKSGLPSDRFSAERTGGSVSTLTIQRTQQEDSAVYLCASSYSGTADSPLHFGNGTRLTVT.

The sample holds many counts of this clonotype. The chain couples TRBV28 to TRBJ1-1; D ambiguous. With 3 bases removed from V and 2 bases from J, the gap between germline ends came to 10 bases. In germline, CDR1 is MDHEN, CDR2 SYDVKM. The CDR3 has 14 residues. The CDR3 region has the DNA TGTGCCAGCAGTTTGCGGACTACCAACACTGAAGCTTTCTTT. It encodes CASSLRTTNTEAFF. The whole variable domain, filled in from reference TRBV28 and TRBJ1-1, reads DVKVTQSSRYLVKRTGEKVFLECVQDMDHENMFWYRQDPGLGLRLIYFSYDVKMKEKGDIPEGYSVSREKKERFSLILESASTNQTSMYLCASSLRTTNTEAFFGQGTRLTVV.

V is TRBV4-1 and J is TRBJ1-6; 9 nucleotides align to TRBD1. V was clipped by 4 bases and J by 5 bases; unmatched bases: 6. Germline CDR1 is MGHRA and CDR2 is YSYEKL. The CDR3 contains 16 residues. CDR3 nucleotide sequence: TGCGCCAGCAGCCTTCTAGGACAGGGGAATAATTCACCCCTCCACTTT. Its protein is CASSLLGQGNNSPLHF.

This clonotype was recorded many times. The CDR3 bases are TGTGCCAGCAGTGAACTAGCGGGAGCAACAACCTACAATGAGCAGTTCTTC. Residues: CASSELAGATTYNEQFF. The gene calls are TRBV6-2 or TRBV6-3 and TRBJ2-1, with TRBD2 matching over 11 bases. With 5 bases clipped from V and 2 bases from J, the junction kept 8 bases outside the gene matches. Germline CDR1 is MNHEY and CDR2 is SVGEGT. The length of the CDR3 is 17 residues.

This clonotype was detected a few times. The chain employs TRBV6-6 and TRBJ2-5; 10 positions agree with TRBD2. CDR3 length: 14 residues. After removal of 4 bases from V and 5 bases from J, the junction contained 4 bases not matched to a gene. CDR1 and CDR2 (germline): MNHNY, SVGAGI (reference sequence). In DNA form, the CDR3 reads TGTGCCAGCAGTTCGTGGACTAGCGGCGAGACCCAGTACTTC. It specifies CASSSWTSGETQYF.

This clonotype was seen ten or more times. This chain connects TRBV27 to TRBJ1-1; D gene uncertain. Germline CDR1 is MNHEY and CDR2 is SMNVEV (reference sequence). V lost 3 bases and J 3 bases, leaving 8 bases between the germline ends. This CDR3 has 13 residues. As DNA, the CDR3 is TGTGCCAGCAGTTTGGGGTCTGACACTGAAGCTTTCTTT. Translation gives CASSLGSDTEAFF.

The chain employs TRBV12-3 or TRBV12-4 and TRBJ1-5, with unresolved D. Trimming shortened V by 3 bases and J by 9 bases, and 15 bases separated the two germline ends. CDR3 length equals 14 residues. The CDR3 coding sequence is TGTGCCAGCAGTTTCCGGACTCCCGATGGGCCCCAGCATTTT. Translated, it gives CASSFRTPDGPQHF.

This clonotype was observed a few times. This chain connects TRBV15 to TRBJ1-4; D is possibly TRBD1 (5 bases). The CDR3 is 14 residues long. Trimming stripped 3 bases from V and 8 bases from J, with 13 bases between. CDR1 is LNHNV and CDR2 is YYDKDF in the germline V gene (reference sequence). CDR3 nucleotide sequence: TGTGCCACCAGCAGGGGCAGGGAGGACGAAAAACTGTTTTTT. Protein sequence: CATSRGREDEKLFF.

This clonotype was detected only a few times. J is TRBJ1-1 and V is TRBV27, with a weak D call TRBD1 (6 bases). The CDR3 covers 13 residues. V lost 5 bases and J lost 5, with 12 bases in between. Per the germline V gene, CDR1 is MNHEY and CDR2 is SMNVEV (reference sequence). CDR3 loop: CASSPDQGTEAFF. For the CDR3, the DNA is TGTGCCAGCAGTCCCGACCAGGGGACTGAAGCTTTCTTT.

This clonotype has at least ten counts. The chain uses TRBV29-1 and TRBJ2-5; D unresolved. This CDR3 has 9 amino acids. The V gene's germline CDR1 is SQVTM and CDR2 ANQGSEA. The V end lost 7 bases, the J end lost 5 bases, and 5 bases lay between the germline ends. The CDR3 here is CSDSETQYF. The CDR3 coding sequence is TGCAGCGACTCGGAGACCCAGTACTTC.

The V gene is TRBV6-5, the J gene TRBJ1-4, with D possibly TRBD1 on 6 matching bases. Deletions cut 7 bases from V and 8 bases from J, with 17 bases between. Germline assignment: CDR1 MNHEY and CDR2 SVGAGI. The CDR3 loop spans 14 amino acids. In nucleotides, the CDR3 is TGTGCCAGCACCGACGTGGGGGGCGGCGAAAAACTGTTTTTT. Its translation: CASTDVGGGEKLFF.

This chain uses TRBV7-2 with TRBJ2-5; D could derive from TRBD1 or TRBD2 (6 bases each). This CDR3 is built from 13 residues. The germline V and J ends were trimmed by 3 bases and 5 bases, with 10 bases remaining between them. CDR1 is SGHTA, CDR2 FQGNSA, per germline. CDR3 sequence (DNA): TGTGCCAGCAGCTTGACAGGAGGGGAGACCCAGTACTTC. Translated: CASSLTGGETQYF.

This clonotype has only a few counts. The V gene is TRBV7-2, the J gene TRBJ2-3; D gene uncertain. Between the trimmed V and J ends, which lost 2 bases and 5 bases, there was a span of 11 bases. The germline CDR1 and CDR2 sequences are SGHTA and FQGNSA. The CDR3 length is 14 residues. The CDR3 spells CASSLSRAKDTQYF. The CDR3 DNA follows: TGTGCCAGCAGCTTATCACGGGCTAAAGATACGCAGTATTTT.

This chain connects TRBV4-3 to TRBJ2-1, with 8 bases fitting TRBD2. Unmatched junction bases numbered 4, after V lost 4 bases and J lost 2 bases. CDR1 and CDR2 (germline): LGHNA, YSLEER. The CDR3 has 15 residues. The CDR3 here is CASSRSGATYNEQFF. CDR3 nucleotides: TGCGCCAGCAGCCGTAGCGGGGCTACCTACAATGAGCAGTTCTTC.

The chain employs TRBV29-1 and TRBJ2-7; 7 bases agree with TRBD1. The CDR3 has 13 amino acids. Trimming took 4 bases from V and 6 from J; bases not matched to a gene: 9. The germline gives CDR1 SQVTM, CDR2 ANQGSEA. In nucleotides, the CDR3 is TGCAGCGTTGGGACAGGCAGGATTTTCGAGCAGTACTTC. Protein sequence: CSVGTGRIFEQYF.

This clonotype was seen only a few times. This chain joins TRBV18 and TRBJ1-4; the D is unclear. This CDR3 region has 15 residues. CDR1 KGHSH and CDR2 LQKENI come from the germline V gene. The V end lost 4 bases, the J end lost 0 bases, and 9 bases lay between the germline ends. The CDR3 nucleotides are TGTGCCAGCTCACTCCGGGAGGCAACTAATGAAAAACTGTTTTTT. It specifies CASSLREATNEKLFF. The complete variable domain, with remaining parts taken from reference TRBV18 and TRBJ1-4, reads NAGVMQNPRHLVRRRGQEARLRCSPMKGHSHVYWYRQLPEEGLKFMVYLQKENIIDESGMPKERFSAEFPKEGPSILRIQQVVRGDSAAYFCASSLREATNEKLFFGSGTQLSVL.

The CDR3 loop reads CASSQDSGSYQPQHF. In nucleotides, the CDR3 is TGTGCCAGCAGCCAAGATTCAGGCAGCTATCAGCCCCAGCATTTT. V is TRBV3-1 and J is TRBJ1-5; D remains ambiguous. The CDR3 sequence is 15 residues long. V dropped 0 bases and J dropped 5 bases, with 11 bases sitting between them. Germline CDR1 reads LGHDT; CDR2 reads YNNKEL (reference sequence).

This clonotype was recorded a few times. This chain connects TRBV13 to TRBJ2-5; a weak D match, TRBD2 (6 bases). Germline V CDR1 and CDR2: PRHDT, FYEKMQ (reference sequence). CDR3 length: 12 residues. Trimming pared 5 bases from V and 8 bases from J, leaving 12 bases between. DNA of the CDR3: TGTGCCAGCAGCCTCGGGGGAATAACCCAGTACTTC. This translates into CASSLGGITQYF.

This clonotype was observed a handful of times. The chain has TRBV29-1 and TRBJ2-7; 12 bases fit TRBD2. The germline V gene has CDR1 SQVTM and CDR2 ANQGSEA. This CDR3 comprises 15 residues. V was pared by 1 base and J by 2 bases, with 3 bases of the junction left unmatched. CDR3 region: CSVEGLAGDPYEQYF. The CDR3 DNA is TGCAGCGTTGAAGGACTAGCGGGAGACCCCTACGAGCAGTACTTC.

The V call is TRBV18, the J call TRBJ1-5, with D possibly TRBD1 on 6 matching bases. The CDR3 contains 13 residues. Trimming took 6 bases from V and 4 from J, leaving 10 bases between them. CDR1 and CDR2 (germline): KGHSH, LQKENI. CDR3 sequence: CASSPGQNQPQHF. DNA of the CDR3: TGTGCCAGCTCCCCTGGACAGAATCAGCCCCAGCATTTT.

This chain connects TRBV20-1 to TRBJ2-7, with 8 bases aligning to TRBD1. The CDR3 is 16 amino acids. The V segment lost 4 bases and the J segment 1 base; nucleotides outside the gene matches: 12. CDR1 and CDR2 from the germline V gene are DFQATT and SNEGSKA (reference sequence). In nucleotides, the CDR3 is TGCAGTGCTACAGACCCACAGGGGGTTAGTTCCTACGAGCAGTACTTC. Its protein product is CSATDPQGVSSYEQYF.

This clonotype showed up many times. Here the CDR3 reads CASSLALGSSYEQYF. DNA of the CDR3: TGTGCCAGCAGCTTAGCACTTGGGAGCTCCTACGAGCAGTACTTC. The chain recombines TRBV7-9 with TRBJ2-7, with D perhaps matching TRBD2 (5 bases). Germline-derived CDR1 and CDR2 are SEHNR and FQNEAQ (reference sequence). There are 15 residues in the CDR3. V was trimmed by 0 bases and J by 0 bases, leaving 9 bases between them.

This clonotype was counted only a few times. The rearrangement links TRBV28 to TRBJ2-6; TRBD1 agrees at 7 bases. Germline CDR1 MDHEN, CDR2 SYDVKM. V lost 4 bases to trimming and J lost 2 bases; unmatched junction nucleotides: 2. This CDR3 has 15 amino acids. The CDR3, as DNA: TGTGCCAGCAGTTCGACAGGGACTGGGGCCAACGTCCTGACTTTC. Translation gives CASSSTGTGANVLTF.

This clonotype was seen at least ten times. V usage is TRBV28 and J usage is TRBJ1-5, with TRBD1 matching 7 bases. The CDR3 runs to 15 residues. Unmatched junction bases numbered 5, after V lost 4 bases and J lost 2 bases. Germline loops: CDR1 MDHEN, CDR2 SYDVKM. CDR3 sequence reads: CASSSPGTGNQPQHF. The CDR3 DNA is TGTGCCAGCAGTTCCCCCGGGACAGGCAATCAGCCCCAGCATTTT.

The chain has TRBV7-3 and TRBJ1-2; 10 nucleotides match TRBD1. Germline loops: CDR1 SGHTA, CDR2 FQGTGA. The junction had 4 bases not matched to a gene; V was cut back by 4 bases and J by 2 bases. CDR3 size: 15 residues. CDR3 sequence: CASSSGTGENYGYTF. The CDR3 coding sequence is TGTGCCAGCAGCTCAGGGACAGGGGAAAACTATGGCTACACCTTC. Based on the CDR3 plus reference TRBV7-3 and TRBJ1-2, the full variable domain is GAGVSQTPSNKVTEKGKYVELRCDPISGHTALYWYRQSLGQGPEFLIYFQGTGAADDSGLPNDRFFAVRPEGSVSTLKIQRTERGDSAVYLCASSSGTGENYGYTFGSGTRLTVV.

The gene calls are TRBV6-5 and TRBJ2-2, with 8 bases fitting TRBD2. This CDR3 contains 15 residues. From germline, CDR1 is MNHEY and CDR2 SVGAGI. V lost 7 bases to trimming and J lost 4 bases; unmatched junction nucleotides: 8. CDR3 loop: CASTLLADLTGELFF. The CDR3 nucleotides are TGTGCCAGCACCCTACTAGCGGACCTCACCGGGGAGCTGTTTTTT.

The V and J genes are TRBV29-1 and TRBJ1-5; maybe TRBD1 (6 bases). There are 12 residues in the CDR3. The V end lost 6 bases, the J end lost 8 bases, and 14 bases lay between the germline ends. Germline V gene sequence: CDR1 SQVTM, CDR2 ANQGSEA. CDR3 in amino acids: CSVGAGGEPQHF. The DNA of the CDR3 is TGCAGCGTGGGGGCCGGGGGGGAGCCCCAGCATTTT.

The chain links TRBV5-1 to TRBJ1-6; no firm D call. The germline CDR1 and CDR2 sequences are SGHRS and YFSETQ. Trimming cost V 0 bases and J 4 bases, with 8 bases left between them. The CDR3 extends over 15 amino acids. The CDR3: CASSLDRPYNSPLHF. The DNA for the CDR3 is TGCGCCAGCAGCTTGGACAGACCTTATAATTCACCCCTCCACTTT. Complete variable domain (other parts from reference TRBV5-1 and TRBJ1-6): KAGVTQTPRYLIKTRGQQVTLSCSPISGHRSVSWYQQTPGQGLQFLFEYFSETQRNKGNFPGRFSGRQFSNSRSEMNVSTLELGDSALYLCASSLDRPYNSPLHFGNGTRLTVT.

This chain joins TRBV9 and TRBJ2-7; D might be TRBD1 (5 bases). The germline V gene encodes CDR1 SGDLS and CDR2 YYNGEE. This CDR3 has 15 amino acids. The V gene lost 3 bases and the J gene lost 4 bases, with 17 bases spanning the gap. The CDR3 DNA reads as TGTGCCAGCAGCGCCCGATCCGCGACAGTATACGAGCAGTACTTC. This translates into CASSARSATVYEQYF.

The chain uses TRBV28 and TRBJ2-1, with no clear D. Per the germline V gene, CDR1 is MDHEN and CDR2 is SYDVKM. This CDR3 comprises 15 residues. Deletions cut 2 bases from V and 0 bases from J, with 8 bases between. In DNA, the CDR3 is TGTGCCAGCAGTTTACTGGCTAGCTCCTACAATGAGCAGTTCTTC. Its protein is CASSLLASSYNEQFF.